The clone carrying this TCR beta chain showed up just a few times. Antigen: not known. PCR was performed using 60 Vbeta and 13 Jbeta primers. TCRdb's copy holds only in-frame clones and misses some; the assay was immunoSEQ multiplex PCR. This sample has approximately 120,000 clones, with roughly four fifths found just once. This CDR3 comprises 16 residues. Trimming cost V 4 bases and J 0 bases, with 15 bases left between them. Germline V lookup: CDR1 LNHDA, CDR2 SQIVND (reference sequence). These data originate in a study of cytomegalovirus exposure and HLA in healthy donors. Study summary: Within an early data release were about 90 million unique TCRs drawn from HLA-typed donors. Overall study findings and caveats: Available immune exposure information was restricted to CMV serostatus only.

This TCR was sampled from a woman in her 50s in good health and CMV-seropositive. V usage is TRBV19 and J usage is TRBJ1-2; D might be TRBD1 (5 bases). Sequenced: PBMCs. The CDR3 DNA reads TGTGCCAGTAGTACTCCCGGGACTACAACTAACTATGGCTACACCTTC. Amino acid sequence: CASSTPGTTTNYGYTF.